This T cell receptor (beta chain) was sequenced for a study of T cells in localized non-small cell lung cancer. The method was immunoSEQ multiplex PCR; TCRdb's version includes in-frame clones alone and lacks a portion of them. The sample shows about 33,000 clones, 91% of them seen only once. V dropped 0 bases and J dropped 2 bases, with 10 bases sitting between them. The CDR3 loop spans 15 amino acids. The V gene's germline CDR1 is MNHNS and CDR2 SASEGT. The chain joins TRBV6-1 to TRBJ1-2, with D tentatively TRBD1 (5 bases). The TCR comes from a man aged 40 to 70 with stage II lung adenocarcinoma. The source was PBMCs, collected before any cancer treatment. This CDR3 reads CASSEAVGGNYGYTF. The CDR3 DNA follows: TGTGCCAGCAGTGAAGCAGTCGGGGGAAACTATGGCTACACCTTC.